Listed below are T cell receptor beta chains from one sample, sequenced in a study of T-cell memory formation after mild COVID-19. TCRdb used MiXCR to reprocess the 5' RACE reads, holding one entry per CDR3 protein. Found here are hundreds of thousands of distinct CDR3 sequences, about 20% of them singletons; the top ten hold roughly 8.1%. Sequences were obtained from PBMCs or a T cell subset sorted from them (not recorded which). These TCRs come from an adult woman who had mild COVID-19 (a few samples of this study predate the infection). Cell type and time point are not known. Each CDR3 is given with its conserved first and last residue. A D gene is named only where the DNA matches it firmly. Only part of the rows carry a size: once, few, many, or a class if the clone is expanded.

clone_size: NA; j_call: TRBJ2-1; v_call: TRBV5-1; d_call: TRBD2; cdr3_aa: CASSFPSGDEQFF; cdr3_nt: TGCGCCAGCAGCTTTCCTAGCGGGGATGAGCAGTTCTTC
clone_size: NA; j_call: TRBJ2-3; v_call: TRBV29-1; d_call: NA; cdr3_aa: CSVESSRTDTQYF; cdr3_nt: TGCAGCGTTGAATCGTCCCGCACAGATACGCAGTATTTT
clone_size: many; j_call: TRBJ2-7; v_call: TRBV29-1; d_call: NA; cdr3_aa: CSVDFDGAYEQYF; cdr3_nt: TGCAGCGTTGATTTCGACGGAGCTTACGAGCAGTACTTC
clone_size: few; j_call: TRBJ2-7; v_call: TRBV2; d_call: NA; cdr3_aa: CASSHSGGNYEQYF; cdr3_nt: TGTGCCAGCAGTCACAGTGGGGGGAACTACGAGCAGTACTTC
clone_size: NA; j_call: TRBJ2-1; v_call: TRBV11-1; d_call: NA; cdr3_aa: CASRGSLARNNEQFF; cdr3_nt: TGTGCCAGCAGGGGCTCGCTAGCGAGAAACAATGAGCAGTTCTTC
clone_size: NA; j_call: TRBJ2-2; v_call: TRBV12-3/TRBV12-4; d_call: TRBD2; cdr3_aa: CASTPGLAGGISTGELFF; cdr3_nt: TGTGCCAGCACCCCGGGACTAGCGGGGGGGATTAGCACCGGGGAGCTGTTTTTT
clone_size: NA; j_call: TRBJ2-3; v_call: TRBV19; d_call: TRBD2; cdr3_aa: CASSELAGALTDTQYF; cdr3_nt: TGTGCCAGTAGTGAATTAGCGGGAGCCCTCACAGATACGCAGTATTTT
clone_size: NA; j_call: TRBJ2-3; v_call: TRBV4-1; d_call: NA; cdr3_aa: CASSRGQKGDTQYF; cdr3_nt: TGCGCCAGCAGCCGAGGTCAAAAGGGGGATACGCAGTATTTT
clone_size: few; j_call: TRBJ2-7; v_call: TRBV11-3; d_call: NA; cdr3_aa: CASSPIGRGARSYEQYF; cdr3_nt: TGTGCCAGCAGCCCCATCGGCCGGGGGGCGAGGTCCTACGAGCAGTACTTC
clone_size: few; j_call: TRBJ2-2; v_call: TRBV7-3; d_call: NA; cdr3_aa: CASSLSTVTGELFF; cdr3_nt: TGTGCCAGCAGCTTATCGACAGTCACCGGGGAGCTGTTTTTT
clone_size: NA; j_call: TRBJ2-3; v_call: TRBV4-3; d_call: TRBD2; cdr3_aa: CASSQGSGRTGTQYF; cdr3_nt: TGCGCCAGCAGCCAAGGAAGCGGGAGAACGGGTACGCAGTATTTT
clone_size: NA; j_call: TRBJ1-2; v_call: TRBV5-1; d_call: NA; cdr3_aa: CASSLRTGSGYTF; cdr3_nt: TGCGCCAGCAGCTTGCGTACAGGGAGTGGCTACACCTTC
clone_size: NA; j_call: TRBJ2-1; v_call: TRBV29-1; d_call: NA; cdr3_aa: CSVEGFPRGRLYNEQFF; cdr3_nt: TGCAGCGTTGAAGGTTTCCCTAGGGGCAGGCTCTACAATGAGCAGTTCTTC
clone_size: many; j_call: TRBJ2-3; v_call: TRBV7-9; d_call: NA; cdr3_aa: CASSLEGILDTQYF; cdr3_nt: TGTGCCAGCAGCTTAGAGGGGATCTTGGATACGCAGTATTTT
clone_size: few; j_call: TRBJ2-1; v_call: TRBV6-2/TRBV6-3; d_call: TRBD2; cdr3_aa: CASSYSQLAGYNEQFF; cdr3_nt: TGTGCCAGCAGTTACTCTCAACTAGCGGGGTACAATGAGCAGTTCTTC
clone_size: few; j_call: TRBJ2-7; v_call: TRBV12-3/TRBV12-4; d_call: TRBD2; cdr3_aa: CASSDGRPIYEQYF; cdr3_nt: TGTGCCAGCAGTGACGGGAGGCCTATCTACGAGCAGTACTTC
clone_size: NA; j_call: TRBJ2-1; v_call: TRBV7-2; d_call: NA; cdr3_aa: CASSLKRTYNEQFF; cdr3_nt: TGTGCCAGCAGCTTAAAGCGTACCTACAATGAGCAGTTCTTC
clone_size: few; j_call: TRBJ1-1; v_call: TRBV18; d_call: NA; cdr3_aa: CASSLFEGDTEAFF; cdr3_nt: TGTGCCAGCTCACTCTTCGAAGGGGACACTGAAGCTTTCTTT
clone_size: few; j_call: TRBJ2-7; v_call: TRBV20-1; d_call: TRBD2; cdr3_aa: CSAEFPPGTSVAYEQYF; cdr3_nt: TGCAGTGCCGAATTTCCGCCCGGGACTAGCGTCGCCTACGAGCAGTACTTC
clone_size: NA; j_call: TRBJ1-3; v_call: TRBV5-6; d_call: TRBD1; cdr3_aa: CASSLTSTGTASGNTIYF; cdr3_nt: TGTGCCAGCAGCCTCACCTCTACCGGGACAGCCTCTGGAAACACCATATATTTT
clone_size: few; j_call: TRBJ1-2; v_call: TRBV20-1; d_call: TRBD1; cdr3_aa: CSARAPDRVDGYTF; cdr3_nt: TGCAGTGCTAGAGCTCCTGACAGGGTTGATGGCTACACCTTC
clone_size: NA; j_call: TRBJ1-5; v_call: TRBV7-8; d_call: NA; cdr3_aa: CASSVQRGQPQHF; cdr3_nt: TGTGCCAGCAGCGTACAGAGGGGTCAGCCCCAGCATTTT
clone_size: NA; j_call: TRBJ2-7; v_call: TRBV6-5; d_call: NA; cdr3_aa: CASSYSAPHEGGTGLYEQYF; cdr3_nt: TGTGCCAGCAGCTACTCCGCTCCTCATGAGGGAGGGACAGGTCTCTACGAGCAGTACTTC